This T cell receptor beta chain comes out of a study of T cell responses to AZD1222 COVID-19 vaccine. Assay used: immunoSEQ multiplex PCR; TCRdb lists only in-frame clones, some missing. In the table there are approximately 210,000 clones, roughly 94% of which are singletons. Regarding this clone: Its antigen is undetermined.

This CDR3 spans 14 amino acids. Germline CDR1 reads MDHEN; CDR2 reads SYDVKM. Losses at the gene ends were 7 bases for V and 2 bases for J; bases not matched to a gene: 8. Study-level results: Spike-wide coverage was observed for vaccine-associated CD4 TCRs, with dominant responses at 160-218 and 743-854.

The sequences come from peripheral blood, collected 28 days after the second dose of the MenACWY control vaccine. This sequence was found in an adult who received the MenACWY meningococcal vaccine as a control. This chain links TRBV28 with TRBJ2-7; TRBD1 matches at 7 bases. The CDR3 nucleotides are TGTGCCAGCATTCCGCCCGGACAGGCCTACGAGCAGTACTTC. Protein: CASIPPGQAYEQYF.